This T cell receptor beta chain comes out of a study of blood T cells in healthy people across ages (dated by TCRdb to the mid-2010s). About the investigation overall: In model experiments, template switching captured roughly one uniquely barcoded TCR beta cDNA molecule for every two T cells. Using deep sequencing normalized with unique cDNA molecular identifiers, the study measured how TCR beta repertoire diversity changes with age. Four age groups were formed from the donors: young (average approximately 15 years), middle-aged (approximately 40), aged (over 55) and long-lived (about 80). Two additional independent replicas of 1 million unique cDNA reads from the same blood draw were analyzed for two donors (one aged 18 to 30 and one aged 80 or older). To avoid experimental bias, donors of different ages were spread randomly across the sequencing lanes. The investigation overall reported the following: Bulk unsorted PBMC profiling prevented conclusive comparison of naive and antigen-experienced compartments. As age increased, observed TCR beta diversity per million T cells dropped in a roughly linear way, and a significant reduction was already evident by age approximately 40. Compared with the aged group, the long-lived group had more naive CD4+ T cells, fewer expanded clones and increased TCR diversity, suggesting age selection. The CMV infection status of donors was not known, potentially confounding age-related changes in expanded clonotypes. Total diversity estimates from one million sequenced T cells were considered lower bounds and underestimates. The percentage of naive T cells measured by flow cytometry correlated strongly with observed TCR beta diversity.

The sample holds a few counts of this clonotype. The clone's antigen remains unknown. No base quality values were provided; no much bigger clone lies one nucleotide off. Spanning cysteine to phenylalanine, the CDR3 consists of 15 amino acids. The retained sequence is limited to the CDR3, 45 bases, with the frame set at the first base. CDR1 MNHNS and CDR2 SASEGT are derived from the germline V gene. Donors were 39 systemically healthy Caucasian individuals from Russia aged 6 to 90 years. Each donor gave around 9.8 milliliters of peripheral blood, collected into EDTA-treated Vacutainer tubes. PBMCs were isolated by Ficoll-Paque density-gradient centrifugation, with at least 6 million obtained per sample. Total RNA was extracted from PBMCs with Trizol reagent, with at least 5 micrograms obtained per sample. Naive CD45RAhigh/CD27high T cell percentages were measured by flow cytometry on a PBMC aliquot from every donor.

The library was generated by 5' RACE. The data were produced on an Illumina HiSeq 2500. A second about 7 to 11 cycle PCR used a sample-barcoded 5' primer and a J-beta primer mix. A unique molecular identifier was introduced onto each TCR beta cDNA molecule by a template-switch 5' adaptor carrying 12 random nucleotides. Each sample yielded at least 2.5 million CDR3-containing paired-end reads. First-strand cDNA synthesis was performed from all RNA using the Mint cDNA synthesis kit, with priming by a TRBC-specific oligonucleotide. Following uracil-DNA glycosylase treatment, all cDNA underwent a first 18-cycle PCR with the universal primers M1SS and BC2_uni_R. Per the original workflow: Each sample was normalized by randomly selecting 1 million high-quality reads, each carrying a distinct molecular identifier. Reads sharing molecular identifiers were discarded rather than binned into consensus sequences. MiTCR, set to a Q25 quality threshold and the strictest error-elimination algorithm, was used for CDR3 identification, clonotype clustering and error correction. A nonparametric unseen species model using Euler transformation provided a lower-bound estimate of total TCR beta diversity. TCRdb took the public reads, trimmed them with fastp at Q25, ran MiXCR for clone calling and kept in-frame beta chains. Here each entry gathers all rows of one CDR3 protein and keeps the most common genes and DNA. TCRdb's processing, not the authors' own work, is the source of the V and J calls. In all, the sample holds 1.5 million to 2 million distinct CDR3 sequences, and about 50% of those were seen once. In total, the top ten clones hold roughly 2.1% of the sample.

This TCR derives from a woman between 40 and 55 years old in good health. Sequencing was performed on blood. This chain is built from TRBV6-1 and TRBJ2-5; TRBD1 aligns with 7 central bases. The tail of the sequence fits TRBJ2-7 better, so the J call may be wrong. In nucleotides, the sequence is TGTGCCAGCAGCCCTCGCCCAGGGGGTATCGGCGAGCAGTACTTC. This codes for CASSPRPGGIGEQYF.